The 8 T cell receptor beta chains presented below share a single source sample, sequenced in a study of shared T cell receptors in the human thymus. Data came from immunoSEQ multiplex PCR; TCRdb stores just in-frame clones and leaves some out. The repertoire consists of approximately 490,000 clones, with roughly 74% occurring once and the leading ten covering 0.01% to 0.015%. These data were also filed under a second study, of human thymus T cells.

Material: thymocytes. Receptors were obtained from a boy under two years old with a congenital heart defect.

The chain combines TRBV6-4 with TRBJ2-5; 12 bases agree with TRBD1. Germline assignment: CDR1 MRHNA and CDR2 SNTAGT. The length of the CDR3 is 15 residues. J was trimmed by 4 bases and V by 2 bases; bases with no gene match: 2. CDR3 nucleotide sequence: TGTGCCAGCAGTGACGGGACAGGGGGCCCAGAGACCCAGTACTTC. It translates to CASSDGTGGPETQYF.

CDR3 in amino acids: CASSQERGNEQFF. DNA for the CDR3: TGTGCCAGCAGCCAAGAGCGAGGCAATGAGCAGTTCTTC. The rearrangement links TRBV7-2 to TRBJ2-1; D is uncertain. Per germline, CDR1 SGHTA and CDR2 FQGNSA. This CDR3 region has 13 residues. V was cut by 5 bases and J by 6 bases, with 11 bases left in between.

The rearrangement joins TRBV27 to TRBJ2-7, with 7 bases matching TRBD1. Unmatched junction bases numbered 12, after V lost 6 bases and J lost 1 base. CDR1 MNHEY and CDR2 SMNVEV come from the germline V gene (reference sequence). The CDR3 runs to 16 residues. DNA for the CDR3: TGTGCCAGCAGCTCATCCGGGACAGAACTATCCTACGAGCAGTACTTC. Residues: CASSSSGTELSYEQYF.

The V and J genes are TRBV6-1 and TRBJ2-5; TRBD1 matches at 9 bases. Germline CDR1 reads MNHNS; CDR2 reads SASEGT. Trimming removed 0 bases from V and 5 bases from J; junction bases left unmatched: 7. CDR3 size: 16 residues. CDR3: CASSEAPDRGGETQYF. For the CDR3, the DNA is TGTGCCAGCAGTGAAGCGCCGGACAGGGGAGGGGAGACCCAGTACTTC.

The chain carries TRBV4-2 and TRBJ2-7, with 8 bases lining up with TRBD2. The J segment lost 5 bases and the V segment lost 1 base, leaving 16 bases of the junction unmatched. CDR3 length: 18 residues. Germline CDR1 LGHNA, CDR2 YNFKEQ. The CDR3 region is CASSQAGLKAGAGHEQYF. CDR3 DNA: TGTGCCAGCAGCCAAGCGGGACTTAAAGCGGGAGCAGGCCACGAGCAGTACTTC.

In DNA form, the CDR3 reads TGTGCCAGCAGCGTAGCAGTGACTAGCGGGGAAGAGACCCAGTACTTC. Its protein is CASSVAVTSGEETQYF. This chain connects TRBV9 to TRBJ2-5; 11 bases are shared with TRBD2. CDR3 size: 16 residues. With V trimmed by 0 bases and J by 3 bases, 4 bases remained unmatched. From germline, CDR1 is SGDLS and CDR2 YYNGEE.

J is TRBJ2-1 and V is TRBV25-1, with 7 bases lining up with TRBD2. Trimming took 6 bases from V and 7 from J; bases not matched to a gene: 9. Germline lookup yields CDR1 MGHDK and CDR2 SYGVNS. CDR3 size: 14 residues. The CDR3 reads CASRGAGAVNEQFF. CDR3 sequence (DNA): TGTGCCAGCAGAGGGGCGGGAGCGGTGAATGAGCAGTTCTTC.

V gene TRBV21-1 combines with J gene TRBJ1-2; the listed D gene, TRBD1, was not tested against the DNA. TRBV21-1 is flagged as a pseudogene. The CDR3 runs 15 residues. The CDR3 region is CASSYRSGQGFGYTF. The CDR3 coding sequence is TGTGCCAGCAGCTACCGCTCGGGACAGGGTTTTGGCTACACCTTC.